This T cell receptor beta chain was identified during a study of blood T cell repertoires in COVID-19. Across the whole study: Acute and convalescent COVID-19 samples came from the United States, Italy and Spain.

Repertoires were generated with immunoSEQ multiplex PCR, while TCRdb's copy carries only in-frame clones and drops some. The repertoire holds about 160,000 clones, with roughly 88% as singletons. Germline CDR1 is SGHRS and CDR2 is YFSETQ. The CDR3 runs to 15 residues. Trimming took off 6 bases at V and 1 base at J, with 15 bases between the two ends. Sample: peripheral blood. The gene calls are TRBV5-1 and TRBJ2-3; D perhaps matches TRBD1 (5 bases). This receptor was identified in a woman aged 80 or over with active or convalescent COVID-19. CDR3 in DNA: TGCGCCAGCAAAATACGGCTAGGGGGCACAGATACGCAGTATTTT. Translating it yields CASKIRLGGTDTQYF.